This TCR beta chain derives from a study of shared clonotypes between healthy human individuals. Across the study: A couple of women and three men aged 18 to 49 made up the donors.

Naive CD4+ cells were CD45RA-selected; the remaining cells were memory. Repertoires were generated with immunoSEQ multiplex PCR, while TCRdb's copy carries only in-frame clones and drops some. The table includes roughly 2.6 million clones, more than 90% detected once. In germline, CDR1 is PRHDT, CDR2 FYEKMQ (reference sequence). The CDR3 consists of 19 residues. J was trimmed by 0 bases and V by 1 base; bases with no gene match: 12. The gene calls are TRBV13 and TRBJ2-3; 8 bases align to TRBD2. Sequenced: naive CD4+ T cells sorted from blood. The subset: CD45RA+ positively selected. This receptor was taken from a man aged 18 to 29 in good health. CDR3 in amino acids: CASSLDKASGRTSTDTQYF. The CDR3 DNA follows: TGTGCCAGCAGCTTAGATAAGGCTAGCGGGCGGACTAGCACAGATACGCAGTATTTT.